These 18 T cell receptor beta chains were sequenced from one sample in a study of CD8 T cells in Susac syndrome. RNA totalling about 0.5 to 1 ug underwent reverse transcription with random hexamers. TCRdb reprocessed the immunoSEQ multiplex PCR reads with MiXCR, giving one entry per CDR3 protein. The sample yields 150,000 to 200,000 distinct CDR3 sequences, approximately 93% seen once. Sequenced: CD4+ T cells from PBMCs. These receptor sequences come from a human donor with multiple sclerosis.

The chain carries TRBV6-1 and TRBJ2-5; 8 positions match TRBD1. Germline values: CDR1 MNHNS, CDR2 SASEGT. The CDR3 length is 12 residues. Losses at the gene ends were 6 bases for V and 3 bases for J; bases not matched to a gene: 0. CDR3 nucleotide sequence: TGTGCCAGCAGGGACAGGGAAGAGACCCAGTACTTC. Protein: CASRDREETQYF.

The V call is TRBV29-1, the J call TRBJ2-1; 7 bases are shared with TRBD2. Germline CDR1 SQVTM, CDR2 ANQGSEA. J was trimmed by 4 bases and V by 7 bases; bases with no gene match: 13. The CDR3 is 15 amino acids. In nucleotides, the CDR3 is TGCAGCGGACGAGGGGCGGCGGGACTATACAATGAGCAGTTCTTC. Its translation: CSGRGAAGLYNEQFF.

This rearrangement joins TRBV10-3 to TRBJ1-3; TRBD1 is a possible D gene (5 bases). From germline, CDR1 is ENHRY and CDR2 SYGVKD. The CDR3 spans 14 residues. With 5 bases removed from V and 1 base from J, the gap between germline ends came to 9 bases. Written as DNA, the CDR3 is TGTGCCATCAGTACAGGTGTGTCTGGAAACACCATATATTTT. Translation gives CAISTGVSGNTIYF.

The CDR3 sequence: CASSLTGVGYTF. The CDR3 DNA is TGTGCCAGCAGCCTCACAGGGGTCGGCTACACCTTC. This sequence joins TRBV5-6 and TRBJ1-2; 7 nucleotides line up with TRBD1. The CDR3 runs 12 residues. V trimming: 4 bases; J trimming: 8 bases; junction bases outside the gene matches: 5. Germline V CDR1 and CDR2: SGHDT, YYEEEE. Full variable domain (rest looked up from reference TRBV5-6 and TRBJ1-2): DAGVTQSPTHLIKTRGQQVTLRCSPKSGHDTVSWYQQALGQGPQFIFQYYEEEERQRGNFPDRFSGHQFPNYSSELNVNALLLGDSALYLCASSLTGVGYTFGSGTRLTVV.

The DNA of the CDR3 is TGTGCCAGCAGCCCTCCGGTCAGGACCCAGCATTTT. This codes for CASSPPVRTQHF. The V call is TRBV6-2 or TRBV6-3, the J call TRBJ1-5; D is undetermined. Trimming shortened V by 6 bases and J by 11 bases, and 14 bases separated the two germline ends. Looked up from germline, CDR1 is MNHEY and CDR2 is SVGEGT. The CDR3 loop spans 12 amino acids.

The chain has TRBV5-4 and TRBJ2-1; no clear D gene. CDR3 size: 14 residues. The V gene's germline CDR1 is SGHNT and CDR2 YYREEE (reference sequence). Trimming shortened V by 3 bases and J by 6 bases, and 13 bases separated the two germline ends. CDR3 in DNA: TGTGCCAGCAGCTCGGCCCTTCCACCCAATGAGCAGTTCTTC. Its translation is CASSSALPPNEQFF.

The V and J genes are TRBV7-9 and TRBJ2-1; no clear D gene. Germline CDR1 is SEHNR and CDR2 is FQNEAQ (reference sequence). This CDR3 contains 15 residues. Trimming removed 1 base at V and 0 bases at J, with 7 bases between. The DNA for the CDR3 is TGTGCCAGCAGCTTAGTTTCCAGCTCCTACAATGAGCAGTTCTTC. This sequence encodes CASSLVSSSYNEQFF.

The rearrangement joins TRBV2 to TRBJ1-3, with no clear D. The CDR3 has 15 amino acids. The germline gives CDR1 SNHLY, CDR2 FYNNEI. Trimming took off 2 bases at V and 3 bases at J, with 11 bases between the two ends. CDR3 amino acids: CASSESGGHGNTIYF. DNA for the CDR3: TGTGCCAGCAGTGAAAGCGGAGGGCATGGAAACACCATATATTTT.

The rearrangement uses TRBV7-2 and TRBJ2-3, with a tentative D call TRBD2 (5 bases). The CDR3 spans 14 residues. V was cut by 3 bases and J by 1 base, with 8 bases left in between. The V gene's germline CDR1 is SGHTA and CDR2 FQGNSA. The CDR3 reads CASSFNGGTDTQYF. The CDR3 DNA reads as TGTGCCAGCAGCTTCAACGGGGGCACAGATACGCAGTATTTT.

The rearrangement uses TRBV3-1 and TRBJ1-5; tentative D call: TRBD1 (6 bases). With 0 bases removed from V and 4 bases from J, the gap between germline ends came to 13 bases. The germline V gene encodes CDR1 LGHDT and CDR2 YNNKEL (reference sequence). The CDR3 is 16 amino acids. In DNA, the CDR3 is TGTGCCAGCAGCCAAGAACCCGGACAGCCTAATCAGCCCCAGCATTTT. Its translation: CASSQEPGQPNQPQHF.

The DNA of the CDR3 is TGCAGTGCTAAAGTAGCTAACTATGGCTACACCTTC. Translated, it gives CSAKVANYGYTF. V gene TRBV20-1 combines with J gene TRBJ1-2, with D uncertain. V lost 4 bases, J lost 0 bases, and 6 bases lay in between. CDR3 size: 12 residues. CDR1 is DFQATT and CDR2 is SNEGSKA in the germline V gene (reference sequence).

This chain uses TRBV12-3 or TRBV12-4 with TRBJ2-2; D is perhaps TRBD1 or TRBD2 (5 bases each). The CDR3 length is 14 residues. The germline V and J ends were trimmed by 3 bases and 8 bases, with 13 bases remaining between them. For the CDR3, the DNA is TGTGCCAGCAGTTTCTGGCAGGGAGAAGGGGAGCTGTTTTTT. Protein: CASSFWQGEGELFF.

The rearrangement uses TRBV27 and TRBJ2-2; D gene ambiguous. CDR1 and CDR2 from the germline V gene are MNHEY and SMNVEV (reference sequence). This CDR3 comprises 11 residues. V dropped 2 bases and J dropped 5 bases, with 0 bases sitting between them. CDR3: CASSLTGELFF. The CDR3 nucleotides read TGTGCCAGCAGTTTAACCGGGGAGCTGTTTTTT.

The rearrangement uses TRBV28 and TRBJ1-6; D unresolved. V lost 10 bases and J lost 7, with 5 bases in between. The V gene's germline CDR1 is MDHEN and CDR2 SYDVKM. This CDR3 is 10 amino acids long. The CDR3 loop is CATLNSPLHF. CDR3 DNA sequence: TGTGCCACCCTAAATTCACCCCTCCACTTT.

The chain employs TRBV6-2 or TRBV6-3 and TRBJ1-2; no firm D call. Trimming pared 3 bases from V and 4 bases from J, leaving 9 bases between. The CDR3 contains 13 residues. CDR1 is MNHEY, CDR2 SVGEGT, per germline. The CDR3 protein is CASSYPGTYGYTF. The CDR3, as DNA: TGTGCCAGCAGTTATCCCGGAACCTATGGCTACACCTTC.

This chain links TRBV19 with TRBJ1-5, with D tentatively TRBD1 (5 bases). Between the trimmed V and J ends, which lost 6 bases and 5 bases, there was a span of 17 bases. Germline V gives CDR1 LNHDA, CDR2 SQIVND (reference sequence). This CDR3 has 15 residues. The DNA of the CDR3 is TGTGCCAGTAGACCCGGGGCAGGAGTTGATCAGCCCCAGCATTTT. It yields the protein CASRPGAGVDQPQHF. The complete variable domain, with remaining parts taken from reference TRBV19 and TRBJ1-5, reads DGGITQSPKYLFRKEGQNVTLSCEQNLNHDAMYWYRQDPGQGLRLIYYSQIVNDFQKGDIAEGYSVSREKKESFPLTVTSAQKNPTAFYLCASRPGAGVDQPQHFGDGTRLSIL.

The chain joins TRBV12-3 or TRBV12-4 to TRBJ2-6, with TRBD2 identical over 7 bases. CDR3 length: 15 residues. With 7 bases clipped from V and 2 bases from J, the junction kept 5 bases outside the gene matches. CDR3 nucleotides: TGTGCCAGCACCTCGGGGGGTCCTGGGGCCAACGTCCTGACTTTC. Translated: CASTSGGPGANVLTF.

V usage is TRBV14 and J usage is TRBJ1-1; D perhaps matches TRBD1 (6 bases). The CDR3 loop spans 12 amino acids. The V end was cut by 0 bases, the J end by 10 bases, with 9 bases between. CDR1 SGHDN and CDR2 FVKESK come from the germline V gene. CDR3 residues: CASSQDTGRAFF. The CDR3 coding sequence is TGTGCCAGCAGCCAAGACACAGGGAGAGCTTTCTTT.